The rows below give T cell receptor beta chains drawn from one sample of a study of Graves' ophthalmopathy and Graves' hyperthyroidism. TCRdb called the multiplex PCR reads again in MiXCR, with one record for every CDR3 protein. There are around 1,000,000 distinct CDR3 sequences in the sample; about two fifths occur only once, and around 10% lies in the top ten. Sequenced sample: peripheral blood or thyroid tissue (not recorded which). The receptors were sampled from an adult man with Graves' hyperthyroidism. Both conserved end residues are part of each CDR3. The order of the fields is D gene, J gene, clone size, V gene, CDR3 protein, CDR3 DNA. A D gene is named only where the DNA matches it firmly. A clone size is listed for some rows: how often the clone was seen (once, few, many), or a class if it is expanded.

d_call: NA; j_call: TRBJ2-2; clone_size: NA; v_call: TRBV10-1; cdr3_aa: CASSDPITGELFF; cdr3_nt: TGCGCCAGCAGTGACCCCATCACCGGGGAGCTGTTTTTT
d_call: NA; j_call: TRBJ1-1; clone_size: NA; v_call: TRBV6-2/TRBV6-3; cdr3_aa: CASSYPGWNTEAFF; cdr3_nt: TGTGCCAGCAGTTACCCAGGGTGGAACACTGAAGCTTTCTTT
d_call: NA; j_call: TRBJ1-3; clone_size: NA; v_call: TRBV15; cdr3_aa: CAPQDGTIYF; cdr3_nt: TGTGCCCCCCAAGATGGCACCATATATTTT
d_call: NA; j_call: TRBJ1-1; clone_size: few; v_call: TRBV12-3/TRBV12-4; cdr3_aa: CASSSPSGTMNTEAFF; cdr3_nt: TGTGCCAGCAGTTCACCGTCCGGGACAATGAACACTGAAGCTTTCTTT
d_call: NA; j_call: TRBJ1-1; clone_size: NA; v_call: TRBV9; cdr3_aa: CASSVFGDQDTEAFF; cdr3_nt: TGTGCCAGCAGCGTATTTGGGGATCAAGACACTGAAGCTTTCTTT
d_call: TRBD2; j_call: TRBJ2-7; clone_size: many; v_call: TRBV7-2; cdr3_aa: CASSSSSGGLFEQYF; cdr3_nt: TGTGCCAGCAGCTCGTCTAGCGGGGGACTTTTCGAGCAGTACTTC
d_call: TRBD1; j_call: TRBJ2-2; clone_size: few; v_call: TRBV10-3; cdr3_aa: CASRTTGTGGAGLFF; cdr3_nt: TGTGCCAGCAGGACCACCGGGACAGGGGGCGCGGGGCTGTTTTTT
d_call: NA; j_call: TRBJ2-2; clone_size: many; v_call: TRBV7-3; cdr3_aa: CASSAYGRMNTGELFF; cdr3_nt: TGTGCCAGCAGCGCCTACGGACGGATGAACACCGGGGAGCTGTTTTTT
d_call: NA; j_call: TRBJ2-7; clone_size: many; v_call: TRBV7-6; cdr3_aa: CASSGVGGKGSSYEQYF; cdr3_nt: TGTGCCAGCAGCGGGGTGGGAGGAAAGGGTAGCTCCTACGAGCAGTACTTC
d_call: NA; j_call: TRBJ2-5; clone_size: NA; v_call: TRBV27; cdr3_aa: CASSLQQGMRGQETQYF; cdr3_nt: TGTGCCAGCAGTTTACAGCAGGGGATGAGGGGACAAGAGACCCAGTACTTC
d_call: TRBD2; j_call: TRBJ2-5; clone_size: many; v_call: TRBV9; cdr3_aa: CASSVAGGNQETQYF; cdr3_nt: TGTGCCAGCAGCGTAGCGGGAGGGAACCAAGAGACCCAGTACTTC
d_call: NA; j_call: TRBJ2-7; clone_size: NA; v_call: TRBV5-5; cdr3_aa: CASSLGERSSYEQYF; cdr3_nt: TGTGCCAGCAGCTTGGGTGAGCGGAGCTCCTACGAGCAGTACTTC
d_call: NA; j_call: TRBJ1-5; clone_size: NA; v_call: TRBV6-6; cdr3_aa: CASSPVRIHNQPQHF; cdr3_nt: TGTGCCAGCAGTCCAGTCAGAATCCACAATCAGCCCCAGCATTTT
d_call: NA; j_call: TRBJ2-2; clone_size: few; v_call: TRBV7-2; cdr3_aa: CASSLEFSGELFF; cdr3_nt: TGTGCCAGCAGCTTAGAATTTTCCGGGGAGCTGTTTTTT
d_call: NA; j_call: TRBJ1-6; clone_size: NA; v_call: TRBV2; cdr3_aa: CASSPDKNSPLHF; cdr3_nt: TGTGCCAGCAGTCCGGACAAAAATTCACCCCTCCACTTT
d_call: NA; j_call: TRBJ2-7; clone_size: NA; v_call: TRBV30; cdr3_aa: CAWSPESYEQYF; cdr3_nt: TGTGCCTGGAGTCCGGAGTCCTACGAGCAGTACTTC
d_call: NA; j_call: TRBJ1-1; clone_size: many; v_call: TRBV5-1; cdr3_aa: CASSFQGFITEAFF; cdr3_nt: TGCGCCAGCAGCTTTCAGGGGTTTATAACTGAAGCTTTCTTT
d_call: NA; j_call: TRBJ1-2; clone_size: NA; v_call: TRBV10-3; cdr3_aa: CAINLGVNYGYTF; cdr3_nt: TGTGCCATCAATTTGGGGGTGAACTATGGCTACACCTTC
d_call: NA; j_call: TRBJ1-6; clone_size: NA; v_call: TRBV20-1; cdr3_aa: CSARDIGYSYNSPLHF; cdr3_nt: TGCAGTGCTAGAGATATCGGCTACTCCTATAATTCACCCCTCCACTTT
d_call: NA; j_call: TRBJ2-7; clone_size: few; v_call: TRBV9; cdr3_aa: CASSAESTGTPYEQYF; cdr3_nt: TGTGCCAGCAGCGCGGAATCGACAGGTACCCCCTACGAGCAGTACTTC
d_call: TRBD1; j_call: TRBJ1-1; clone_size: NA; v_call: TRBV5-1; cdr3_aa: CASKGQLSTEAFF; cdr3_nt: TGCGCCAGCAAGGGACAGTTGAGCACTGAAGCTTTCTTT
d_call: NA; j_call: TRBJ2-2; clone_size: once; v_call: TRBV20-1; cdr3_aa: CSARAQTNTGELFF; cdr3_nt: TGCAGTGCTAGGGCCCAAACGAACACCGGGGAGCTGTTTTTT
d_call: NA; j_call: TRBJ1-5; clone_size: few; v_call: TRBV2; cdr3_aa: CASSEQDPLQGPQHF; cdr3_nt: TGTGCCAGCAGTGAACAGGACCCCCTGCAAGGGCCCCAGCATTTT
d_call: NA; j_call: TRBJ1-2; clone_size: once; v_call: TRBV9; cdr3_aa: CASSYEAGGANYGYTF; cdr3_nt: TGTGCCAGCAGTTATGAGGCAGGAGGGGCTAACTATGGCTACACCTTC
d_call: NA; j_call: TRBJ1-5; clone_size: NA; v_call: TRBV7-9; cdr3_aa: CASSHPPTRDQPQHF; cdr3_nt: TGTGCCAGCAGCCACCCCCCCACCCGGGATCAGCCCCAGCATTTT
d_call: TRBD2; j_call: TRBJ2-7; clone_size: many; v_call: TRBV29-1; cdr3_aa: CSVGVGRGRVNEQYF; cdr3_nt: TGCAGCGTTGGCGTAGGGAGGGGCAGGGTCAACGAGCAGTACTTC
d_call: TRBD1; j_call: TRBJ2-5; clone_size: few; v_call: TRBV6-5; cdr3_aa: CASSYYTGGTETQYF; cdr3_nt: TGTGCCAGCAGTTATTACACAGGGGGTACGGAGACCCAGTACTTC
d_call: TRBD1; j_call: TRBJ2-5; clone_size: NA; v_call: TRBV19; cdr3_aa: CASSTGQGTGETQYF; cdr3_nt: TGTGCCAGTAGTACGGGACAGGGGACGGGAGAGACCCAGTACTTC
d_call: NA; j_call: TRBJ2-7; clone_size: few; v_call: TRBV28; cdr3_aa: CASSFGQGTNEQYF; cdr3_nt: TGTGCCAGCAGTTTTGGGCAGGGAACCAACGAGCAGTACTTC
d_call: NA; j_call: TRBJ2-2; clone_size: NA; v_call: TRBV28; cdr3_aa: CATNDRSNTGELFF; cdr3_nt: TGTGCCACGAACGACAGGTCAAACACCGGGGAGCTGTTTTTT
d_call: NA; j_call: TRBJ2-3; clone_size: NA; v_call: TRBV10-3; cdr3_aa: CASSYNTDTQYF; cdr3_nt: TGTGCCAGCAGTTACAACACAGATACGCAGTATTTT
d_call: NA; j_call: TRBJ1-2; clone_size: NA; v_call: TRBV10-3; cdr3_aa: CAIKSVGVYYGYTF; cdr3_nt: TGTGCCATCAAAAGCGTTGGGGTCTACTATGGCTACACCTTC
d_call: TRBD1; j_call: TRBJ1-1; clone_size: NA; v_call: TRBV9; cdr3_aa: CASSVETGENQAFF; cdr3_nt: TGTGCCAGCAGCGTAGAGACAGGGGAAAACCAAGCTTTCTTT
d_call: TRBD1; j_call: TRBJ1-1; clone_size: many; v_call: TRBV20-1; cdr3_aa: CRPVPGQGDTEAFF; cdr3_nt: TGCAGGCCAGTACCGGGACAGGGGGACACTGAAGCTTTCTTT
d_call: NA; j_call: TRBJ1-2; clone_size: many; v_call: TRBV12-3/TRBV12-4; cdr3_aa: CASRTRREGYGYTF; cdr3_nt: TGTGCCAGCAGAACACGACGGGAGGGCTATGGCTACACCTTC
d_call: NA; j_call: TRBJ1-6; clone_size: NA; v_call: TRBV5-4; cdr3_aa: CASSLWGNNNSPLHF; cdr3_nt: TGTGCCAGCAGCCTGTGGGGAAATAATAATTCACCCCTCCACTTT
d_call: NA; j_call: TRBJ1-2; clone_size: once; v_call: TRBV20-1; cdr3_aa: CSANDRNYYGYTF; cdr3_nt: TGCAGTGCGAACGACCGGAACTACTATGGCTACACCTTC
d_call: TRBD2; j_call: TRBJ2-7; clone_size: few; v_call: TRBV19; cdr3_aa: CASSLSGTSRTYEQYF; cdr3_nt: TGTGCCAGTAGTCTCTCCGGGACTAGCCGAACCTACGAGCAGTACTTC
d_call: NA; j_call: TRBJ1-4; clone_size: NA; v_call: TRBV20-1; cdr3_aa: CSANLPGGRQLFF; cdr3_nt: TGCAGTGCTAACCTCCCGGGGGGGCGACAACTGTTTTTT
d_call: NA; j_call: TRBJ2-5; clone_size: many; v_call: TRBV20-1; cdr3_aa: CSARDLGEGQETQYF; cdr3_nt: TGCAGTGCTAGAGATCTGGGCGAGGGGCAAGAGACCCAGTACTTC
d_call: TRBD1; j_call: TRBJ2-7; clone_size: many; v_call: TRBV20-1; cdr3_aa: CSATDRGPAYEQYF; cdr3_nt: TGCAGTGCTACCGACAGGGGGCCCGCCTACGAGCAGTACTTC
d_call: NA; j_call: TRBJ2-1; clone_size: NA; v_call: TRBV29-1; cdr3_aa: CSASRYNEQFF; cdr3_nt: TGCAGCGCCTCCCGCTACAATGAGCAGTTCTTC
d_call: NA; j_call: TRBJ1-6; clone_size: few; v_call: TRBV6-6; cdr3_aa: CASSYPRGWQDSPLHF; cdr3_nt: TGTGCCAGCAGTTACCCTCGGGGGTGGCAGGATTCACCCCTCCACTTT
d_call: NA; j_call: TRBJ2-5; clone_size: many; v_call: TRBV7-9; cdr3_aa: CASSPPDGEGFETQYF; cdr3_nt: TGTGCCAGCAGTCCCCCGGACGGAGAGGGGTTCGAGACCCAGTACTTC
d_call: NA; j_call: TRBJ1-6; clone_size: NA; v_call: TRBV12-3/TRBV12-4; cdr3_aa: CASRPGFNNSPLHF; cdr3_nt: TGTGCCAGCAGGCCGGGATTCAATAATTCACCCCTCCACTTT
d_call: NA; j_call: TRBJ1-2; clone_size: few; v_call: TRBV9; cdr3_aa: CASSPRLGIYGYTF; cdr3_nt: TGTGCCAGCAGCCCCCGTTTGGGTATCTATGGCTACACCTTC
d_call: NA; j_call: TRBJ2-7; clone_size: many; v_call: TRBV19; cdr3_aa: CASSPRAHPYEQYF; cdr3_nt: TGTGCCAGTAGTCCCAGAGCGCACCCCTACGAGCAGTACTTC
d_call: TRBD1; j_call: TRBJ1-5; clone_size: NA; v_call: TRBV7-9; cdr3_aa: CASSPSGQGPGWPQHF; cdr3_nt: TGTGCCAGCAGTCCCTCGGGACAGGGGCCTGGATGGCCCCAGCATTTT
d_call: NA; j_call: TRBJ2-7; clone_size: NA; v_call: TRBV7-8; cdr3_aa: CASSLTGSYMTEQYF; cdr3_nt: TGTGCCAGCAGCTTAACAGGGAGCTATATGACCGAGCAGTACTTC
d_call: NA; j_call: TRBJ1-5; clone_size: many; v_call: TRBV19; cdr3_aa: CASSDRSLPQHF; cdr3_nt: TGTGCCAGTTCGGACAGATCCCTACCCCAGCATTTT